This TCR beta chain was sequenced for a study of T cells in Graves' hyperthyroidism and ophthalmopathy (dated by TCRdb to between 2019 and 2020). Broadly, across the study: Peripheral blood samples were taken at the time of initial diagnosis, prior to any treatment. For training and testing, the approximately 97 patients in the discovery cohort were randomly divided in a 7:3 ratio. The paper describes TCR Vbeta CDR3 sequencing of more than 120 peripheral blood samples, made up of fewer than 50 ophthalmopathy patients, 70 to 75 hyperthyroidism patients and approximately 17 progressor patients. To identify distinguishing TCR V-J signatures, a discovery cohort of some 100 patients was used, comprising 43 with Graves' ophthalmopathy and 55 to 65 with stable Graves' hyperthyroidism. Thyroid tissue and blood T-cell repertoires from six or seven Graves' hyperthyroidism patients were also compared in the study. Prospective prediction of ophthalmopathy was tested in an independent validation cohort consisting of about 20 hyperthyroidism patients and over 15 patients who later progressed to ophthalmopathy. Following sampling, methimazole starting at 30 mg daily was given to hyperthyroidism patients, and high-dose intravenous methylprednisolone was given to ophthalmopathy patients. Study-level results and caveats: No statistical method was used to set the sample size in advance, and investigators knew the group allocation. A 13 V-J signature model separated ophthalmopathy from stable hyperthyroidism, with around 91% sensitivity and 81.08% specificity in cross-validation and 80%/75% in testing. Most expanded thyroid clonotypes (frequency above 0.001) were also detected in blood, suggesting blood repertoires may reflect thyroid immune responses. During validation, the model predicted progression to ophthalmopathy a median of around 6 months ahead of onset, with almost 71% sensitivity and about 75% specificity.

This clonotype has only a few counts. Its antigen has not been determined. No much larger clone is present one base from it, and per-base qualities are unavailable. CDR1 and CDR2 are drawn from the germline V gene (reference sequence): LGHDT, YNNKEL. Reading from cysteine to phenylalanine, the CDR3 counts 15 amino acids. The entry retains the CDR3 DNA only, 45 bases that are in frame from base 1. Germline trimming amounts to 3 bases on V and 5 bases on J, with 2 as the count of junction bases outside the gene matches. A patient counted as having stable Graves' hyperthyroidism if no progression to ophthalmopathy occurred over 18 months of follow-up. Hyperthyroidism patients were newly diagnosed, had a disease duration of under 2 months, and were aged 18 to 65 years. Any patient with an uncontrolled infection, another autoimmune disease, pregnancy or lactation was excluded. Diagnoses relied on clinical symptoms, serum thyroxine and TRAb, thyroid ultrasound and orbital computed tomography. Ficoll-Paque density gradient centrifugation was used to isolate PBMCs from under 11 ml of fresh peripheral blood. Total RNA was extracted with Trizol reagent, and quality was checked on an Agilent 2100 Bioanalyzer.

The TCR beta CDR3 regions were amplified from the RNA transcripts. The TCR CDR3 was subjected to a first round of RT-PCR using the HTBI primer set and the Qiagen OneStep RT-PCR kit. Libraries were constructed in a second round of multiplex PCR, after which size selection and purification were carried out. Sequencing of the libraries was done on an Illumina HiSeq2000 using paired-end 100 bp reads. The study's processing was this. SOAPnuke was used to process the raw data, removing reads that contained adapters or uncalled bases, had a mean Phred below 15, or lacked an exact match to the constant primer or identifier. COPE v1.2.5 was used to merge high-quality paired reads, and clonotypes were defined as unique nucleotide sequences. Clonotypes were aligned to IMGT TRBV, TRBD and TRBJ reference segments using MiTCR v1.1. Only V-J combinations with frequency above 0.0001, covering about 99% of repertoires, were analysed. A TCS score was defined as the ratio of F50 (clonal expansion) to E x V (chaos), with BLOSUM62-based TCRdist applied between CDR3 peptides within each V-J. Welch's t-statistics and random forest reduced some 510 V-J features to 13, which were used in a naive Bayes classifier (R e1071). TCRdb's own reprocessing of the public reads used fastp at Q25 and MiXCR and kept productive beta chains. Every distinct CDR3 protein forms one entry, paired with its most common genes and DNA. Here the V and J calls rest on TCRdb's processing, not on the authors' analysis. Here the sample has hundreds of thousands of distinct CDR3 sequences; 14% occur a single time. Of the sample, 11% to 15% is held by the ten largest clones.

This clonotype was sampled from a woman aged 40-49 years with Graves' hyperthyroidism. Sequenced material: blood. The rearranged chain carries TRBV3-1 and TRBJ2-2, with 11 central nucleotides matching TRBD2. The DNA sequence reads TGTGCCAGCAGCCAGACTAGCGGGATTACCGGGGAGCTGTTTTTT. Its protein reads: CASSQTSGITGELFF.